This T cell receptor beta chain is drawn from a study of control samples from healthy donors and cancer patients (dated by TCRdb to about 2020). Libraries came from the immunoSEQ multiplex PCR assay. Entries here come from immuneACCESS through TCRdb and include only in-frame sequences with V and J called. Some clones fail to appear in such tables; in the studies checked, an unresolved V gene covers under half of the shortfall, and the cause of the remainder is unknown. For this sample there are about 84,000 clones; roughly 84% appear just once. The top ten hold around 10% of the sample. To note about this clone: Its antigen is unknown. No per-base quality is available; no much larger clone lies one base away.

The germline V gene specifies SGHTA as CDR1 and FQGNSA as CDR2. V lost 0 bases and J lost 11 bases, and the count of bases not matched to a germline gene is 3. The CDR3 runs 14 amino acids, cysteine and phenylalanine included. Of the read, only the CDR3 DNA is kept; its 42 bases are in frame from base 1. The receptor was isolated from a man in his fifties or sixties with head and neck cancer. The chain is made from TRBV7-2 and TRBJ2-4, with 11 bases matching TRBD2. The material sequenced was PBMCs. The CDR3 in this case is CASSLAGLAVFQYF. The DNA is TGTGCCAGCAGCTTAGCGGGACTAGCGGTCTTTCAGTACTTC.